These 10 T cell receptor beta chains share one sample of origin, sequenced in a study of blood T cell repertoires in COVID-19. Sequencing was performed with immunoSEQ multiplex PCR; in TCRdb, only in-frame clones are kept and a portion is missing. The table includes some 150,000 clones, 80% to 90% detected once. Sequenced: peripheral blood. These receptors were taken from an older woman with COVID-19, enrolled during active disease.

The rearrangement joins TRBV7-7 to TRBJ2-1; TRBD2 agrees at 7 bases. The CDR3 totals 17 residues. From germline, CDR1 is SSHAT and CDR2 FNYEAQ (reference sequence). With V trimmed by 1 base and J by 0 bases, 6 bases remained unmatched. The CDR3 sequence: CASSLGPAGSSYNEQFF. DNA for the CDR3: TGTGCCAGCAGCTTAGGGCCAGCGGGGAGCTCCTACAATGAGCAGTTCTTC.

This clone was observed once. CDR3 bases: TGTGCCAGCAGCTGGGCGGGGTTAGGCACAGATACGCAGTATTTT. This translates into CASSWAGLGTDTQYF. The J gene is TRBJ2-3, the V gene TRBV7-3; perhaps TRBD2 as D (6 bases). V was cut by 4 bases and J by 1 base, with 12 bases left in between. The CDR3 has 15 residues. The germline gives CDR1 SGHTA, CDR2 FQGTGA. Complete variable domain (other parts from reference TRBV7-3 and TRBJ2-3): GAGVSQTPSNKVTEKGKYVELRCDPISGHTALYWYRQSLGQGPEFLIYFQGTGAADDSGLPNDRFFAVRPEGSVSTLKIQRTERGDSAVYLCASSWAGLGTDTQYFGPGTRLTVL.

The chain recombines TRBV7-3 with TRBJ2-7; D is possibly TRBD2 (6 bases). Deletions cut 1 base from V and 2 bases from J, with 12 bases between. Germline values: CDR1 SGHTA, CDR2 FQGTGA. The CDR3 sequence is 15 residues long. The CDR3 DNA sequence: TGTGCCAGCAGCTTAAGCGGGGTAGGGACCTACGAGCAGTACTTC. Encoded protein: CASSLSGVGTYEQYF.

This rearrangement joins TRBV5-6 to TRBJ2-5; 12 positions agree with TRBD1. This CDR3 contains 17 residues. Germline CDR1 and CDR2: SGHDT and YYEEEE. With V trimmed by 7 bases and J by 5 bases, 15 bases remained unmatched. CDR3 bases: TGTGCCAGCGGATCCCAGACCTGGGACAGGGGGCGGGAGACCCAGTACTTC. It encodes CASGSQTWDRGRETQYF.

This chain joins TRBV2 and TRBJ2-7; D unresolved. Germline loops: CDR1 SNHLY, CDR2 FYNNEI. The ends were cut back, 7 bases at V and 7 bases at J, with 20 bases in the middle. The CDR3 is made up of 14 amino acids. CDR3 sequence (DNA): TGTGCCAGCACCTCTAGGAGACTGCCGTGGGAGCAGTACTTC. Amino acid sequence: CASTSRRLPWEQYF.

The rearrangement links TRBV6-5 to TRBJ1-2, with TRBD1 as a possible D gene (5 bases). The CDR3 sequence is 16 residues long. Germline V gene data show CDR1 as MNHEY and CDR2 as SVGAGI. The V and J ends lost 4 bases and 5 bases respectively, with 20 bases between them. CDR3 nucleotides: TGTGCCAGCAGTTCCACGCCAGACAGAGAAGGATATGGCTACACCTTC. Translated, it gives CASSSTPDREGYGYTF.

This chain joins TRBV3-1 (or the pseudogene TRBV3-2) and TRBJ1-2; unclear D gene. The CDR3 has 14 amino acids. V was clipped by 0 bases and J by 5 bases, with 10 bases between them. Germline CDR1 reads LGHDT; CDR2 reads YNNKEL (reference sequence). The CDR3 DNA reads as TGTGCCAGCAGCCAAGATACGTGGGCTTATGGCTACACCTTC. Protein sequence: CASSQDTWAYGYTF.

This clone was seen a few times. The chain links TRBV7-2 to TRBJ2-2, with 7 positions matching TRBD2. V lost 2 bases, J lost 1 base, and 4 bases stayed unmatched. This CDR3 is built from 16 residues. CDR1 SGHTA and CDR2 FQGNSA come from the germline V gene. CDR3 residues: CASSLNRGGNTGELFF. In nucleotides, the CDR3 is TGTGCCAGCAGCTTAAACCGCGGGGGGAACACCGGGGAGCTGTTTTTT.

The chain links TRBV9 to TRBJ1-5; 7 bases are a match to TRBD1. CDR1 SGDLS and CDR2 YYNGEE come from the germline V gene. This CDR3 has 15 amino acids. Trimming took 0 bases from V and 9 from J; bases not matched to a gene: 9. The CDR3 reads CASSVGGGLGGPQHF. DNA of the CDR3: TGTGCCAGCAGCGTAGGAGGGGGCCTCGGGGGGCCCCAGCATTTT.

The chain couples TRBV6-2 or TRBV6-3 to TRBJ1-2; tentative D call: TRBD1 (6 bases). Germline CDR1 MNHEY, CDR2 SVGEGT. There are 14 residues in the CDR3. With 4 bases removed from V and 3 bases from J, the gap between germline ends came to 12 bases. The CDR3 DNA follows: TGTGCCAGCAGTTCCAGGGGCCGTGACTATGGCTACACCTTC. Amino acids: CASSSRGRDYGYTF.